This T cell receptor beta chain emerged from a study of T cell changes during pregnancy in multiple sclerosis. Sequenced by immunoSEQ multiplex PCR; TCRdb stores in-frame clones only, minus some. The data hold 35,000 to 50,000 clones, with roughly 92% observed a single time. CDR3 size: 14 residues. J lost 8 bases, V lost 5 bases, and 6 bases had no gene match. The germline CDR1 and CDR2 sequences are MDHEN and SYDVKM. The genes are TRBV28 and TRBJ1-4; 9 nucleotides match TRBD1. The sequences come from CD4+ T cells from peripheral blood mononuclear cells, collected in the first trimester of pregnancy. This TCR came from a female donor with multiple sclerosis, enrolled in a pregnancy study. CDR3 DNA: TGTGCCAGCAGTGCGGGACAGGGATTGGAAAAACTGTTTTTT. It translates to CASSAGQGLEKLFF.